This entry lists 16 T cell receptor beta chains sequenced from one sample in a study of blood T cell repertoires in COVID-19. Assay used: immunoSEQ multiplex PCR; TCRdb lists only in-frame clones, some missing. Among roughly 230,000 clones, roughly 84% were seen once, and the ten largest hold roughly 6.7%. The sequenced sample consisted of PBMCs or T cells enriched from blood (not recorded which). These receptor sequences come from a woman in her fifties or sixties who had been exposed to COVID-19.

This chain uses TRBV5-5 with TRBJ1-1, with D perhaps TRBD1 (5 bases). Germline loops: CDR1 SGHKS, CDR2 YYEKEE (reference sequence). The CDR3 spans 17 residues. Between the trimmed V and J ends, which lost 4 bases and 0 bases, there was a span of 19 bases. The CDR3: CASSPSGNPLMNTEAFF. In nucleotides, the CDR3 is TGTGCCAGCAGCCCCTCAGGGAACCCTCTCATGAACACTGAAGCTTTCTTT.

The chain has TRBV3-1 (or the pseudogene TRBV3-2) and TRBJ1-2; 9 bases match TRBD1. CDR3 length: 14 residues. Germline lookup yields CDR1 LGHDT and CDR2 YNNKEL (reference sequence). The V gene end was trimmed by 3 bases and the J gene end by 7 bases; junction bases not matched to a gene: 6. The CDR3: CASSHPGTGSGYTF. CDR3 coding DNA: TGTGCCAGCAGCCACCCCGGGACAGGGAGTGGCTACACCTTC.

This rearrangement joins TRBV10-3 to TRBJ1-1, with D tentatively TRBD1 (6 bases). Trimming removed 2 bases from V and 1 base from J, with 11 bases in between. The CDR3 extends over 15 amino acids. In germline, CDR1 is ENHRY, CDR2 SYGVKD. The CDR3 protein is CAISEGGRGNTEAFF. As DNA, the CDR3 is TGTGCCATCAGTGAGGGGGGCAGAGGGAACACTGAAGCTTTCTTT.

The chain uses TRBV19 and TRBJ1-2; D is ambiguous. The CDR3 contains 12 residues. CDR1 is LNHDA, CDR2 SQIVND, per germline (reference sequence). V shed 8 bases and J shed 3 bases, with 10 bases lying between them. CDR3 coding DNA: TGTGCCAGTTCCCCCTCCTACTATGGCTACACCTTC. This sequence encodes CASSPSYYGYTF.

The J gene is TRBJ1-1, the V gene TRBV5-1; possible D gene TRBD1, 5 bases. The CDR3 contains 15 residues. Germline loops: CDR1 SGHRS, CDR2 YFSETQ. V was shortened by 0 bases and J by 4 bases, with 13 bases between the two germline ends. CDR3 sequence reads: CASSLEPWGGTEAFF. CDR3 sequence (DNA): TGCGCCAGCAGCTTGGAACCATGGGGGGGCACTGAAGCTTTCTTT.

A note on this clone: The junction does not match germline at one end; this may be a read error. The chain uses TRBV6-1 and TRBJ2-5, with 8 positions matching TRBD2. The germline gives CDR1 MNHNS, CDR2 SASEGT. CDR3 length equals 14 residues. The CDR3 region has the DNA TGTGCCAGCAGCGAAGGGACTAGTGGGGAGACCCAGTACTTC. This sequence encodes CASSEGTSGETQYF.

The CDR3: CATRERAGQPQHF. For the CDR3, the DNA is TGTGCCACCAGGGAGCGTGCGGGTCAGCCCCAGCATTTT. The V and J genes are TRBV15 and TRBJ1-5; unclear D gene. Trimming stripped 6 bases from V and 6 bases from J, with 12 bases between. This CDR3 spans 13 amino acids. Germline V lookup: CDR1 LNHNV, CDR2 YYDKDF (reference sequence).

The rearrangement links TRBV24-1 to TRBJ1-2, with D possibly matching TRBD1 (5 bases). The CDR3 runs to 16 residues. Germline lookup yields CDR1 KGHDR and CDR2 SFDVKD. The V and J ends lost 5 bases and 2 bases respectively, with 17 bases between them. The CDR3 spells CATSGRAEGSNYGYTF. Here the CDR3 DNA reads TGTGCCACCAGTGGCAGGGCGGAGGGCTCGAACTATGGCTACACCTTC.

The chain's CDR3 is CASSLAREVNYGYTF. CDR3 coding DNA: TGTGCCAGCAGCTTAGCTAGGGAGGTCAACTATGGCTACACCTTC. The chain couples TRBV7-2 to TRBJ1-2; no definite D call. There are 15 residues in the CDR3. V was pared by 0 bases and J by 2 bases, with 10 bases between. Germline lookup yields CDR1 SGHTA and CDR2 FQGNSA.

This clone showed up just a few times. The chain couples TRBV28 to TRBJ1-1, with a tentative D call TRBD1 (6 bases). The CDR3 runs to 17 residues. V gave up 4 bases and J gave up 0 bases, with 18 bases separating them. Germline lookup yields CDR1 MDHEN and CDR2 SYDVKM. DNA of the CDR3: TGTGCCAGCAGTTCCCCAGGGGCAGGGAACATGAACACTGAAGCTTTCTTT. It encodes CASSSPGAGNMNTEAFF.

The chain couples TRBV7-2 to TRBJ1-1; 9 bases are shared with TRBD1. The CDR3 is 14 residues long. The V gene's germline CDR1 is SGHTA and CDR2 FQGNSA. After removal of 1 base from V and 10 bases from J, the junction contained 7 bases not matched to a gene. CDR3 loop: CASSLDRRDRVAFF. The DNA for the CDR3 is TGTGCCAGCAGCTTAGATAGGCGGGACAGGGTAGCTTTCTTT.

This clone was recorded at least ten times. The chain employs TRBV7-9 and TRBJ2-2; D gene unclear. The V gene lost 6 bases and the J gene lost 0 bases, with 11 bases spanning the gap. This CDR3 contains 15 residues. Germline assignment: CDR1 SEHNR and CDR2 FQNEAQ (reference sequence). CDR3 residues: CASSSDFSNTGELFF. CDR3 bases: TGTGCCAGCAGTTCAGACTTCTCGAACACCGGGGAGCTGTTTTTT.

This chain connects TRBV4-3 to TRBJ2-2; possibly TRBD1 for D (6 bases). Germline CDR1 is LGHNA and CDR2 is YSLEER. The CDR3 length is 16 residues. Trimming took 3 bases from V and 4 from J, leaving 15 bases between them. In DNA form, the CDR3 reads TGCGCCAGCAGCCAGCAAGTACAGGGCCCCACCGGGGAGCTGTTTTTT. The encoded protein is CASSQQVQGPTGELFF.

This chain connects TRBV10-3 to TRBJ1-6; no firm D call. Between the trimmed V and J ends, which lost 6 bases and 0 bases, there was a span of 9 bases. Germline CDR1 ENHRY, CDR2 SYGVKD. CDR3 length: 15 residues. CDR3 sequence (DNA): TGTGCCATCAGGGTTGGCAGCTCCTATAATTCACCCCTCCACTTT. Protein product: CAIRVGSSYNSPLHF.

The V gene is TRBV28, the J gene TRBJ1-2; perhaps TRBD1 as D (5 bases). V was shortened by 5 bases and J by 4 bases, with 17 bases between the two germline ends. The CDR3 extends over 15 amino acids. Germline CDR1 MDHEN, CDR2 SYDVKM. This CDR3 reads CASSTPRAGLYGYTF. Written as DNA, the CDR3 is TGTGCCAGCAGTACCCCCCGGGCAGGGCTCTATGGCTACACCTTC.

The sample holds a few counts of this clone. This sample also contains other DNA sequences that code for the same CDR3. CDR3 bases: TGCAGCGTTGATCGGCAGGGGGGTGGCTACACCTTC. Translation gives CSVDRQGGGYTF. V usage is TRBV29-1 and J usage is TRBJ1-2; 7 bases align to TRBD1. The junction had 5 bases not matched to a gene; V was cut back by 3 bases and J by 7 bases. This CDR3 comprises 12 residues. CDR1 and CDR2 (germline): SQVTM, ANQGSEA.